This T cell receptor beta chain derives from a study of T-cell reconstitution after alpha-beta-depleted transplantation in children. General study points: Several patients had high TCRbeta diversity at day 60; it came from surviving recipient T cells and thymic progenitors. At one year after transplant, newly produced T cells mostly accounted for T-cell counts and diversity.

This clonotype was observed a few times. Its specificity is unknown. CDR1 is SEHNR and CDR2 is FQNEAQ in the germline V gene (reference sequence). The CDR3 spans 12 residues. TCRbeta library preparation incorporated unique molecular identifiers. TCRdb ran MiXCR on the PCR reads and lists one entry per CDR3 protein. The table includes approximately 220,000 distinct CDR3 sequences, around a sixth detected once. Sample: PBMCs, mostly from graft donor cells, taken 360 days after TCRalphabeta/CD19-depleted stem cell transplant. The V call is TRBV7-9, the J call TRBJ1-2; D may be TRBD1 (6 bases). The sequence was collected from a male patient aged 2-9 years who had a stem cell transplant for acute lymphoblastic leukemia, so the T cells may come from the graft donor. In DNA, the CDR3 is TGTGTCCCAGAGGGGGGCAAGGATGGCTACACCTTC. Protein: CVPEGGKDGYTF.